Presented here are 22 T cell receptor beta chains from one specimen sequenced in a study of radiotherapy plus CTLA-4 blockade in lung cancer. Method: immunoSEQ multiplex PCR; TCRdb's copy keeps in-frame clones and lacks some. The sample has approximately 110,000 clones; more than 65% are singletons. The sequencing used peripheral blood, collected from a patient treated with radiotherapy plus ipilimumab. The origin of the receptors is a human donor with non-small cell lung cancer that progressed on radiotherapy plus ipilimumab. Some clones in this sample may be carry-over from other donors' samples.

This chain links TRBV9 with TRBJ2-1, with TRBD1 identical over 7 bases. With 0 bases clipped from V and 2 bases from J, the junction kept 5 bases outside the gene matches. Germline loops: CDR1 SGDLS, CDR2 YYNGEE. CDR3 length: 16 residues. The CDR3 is CASSVGVGTAYNEQFF. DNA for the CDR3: TGTGCCAGCAGCGTAGGGGTTGGGACAGCCTACAATGAGCAGTTCTTC.

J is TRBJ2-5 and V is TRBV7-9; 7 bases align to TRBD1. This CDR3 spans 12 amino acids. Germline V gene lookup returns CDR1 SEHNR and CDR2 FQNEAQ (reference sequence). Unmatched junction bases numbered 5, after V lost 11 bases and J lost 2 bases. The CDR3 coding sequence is TGTGCCGGAACAGGGGAACAAGAGACCCAGTACTTC. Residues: CAGTGEQETQYF.

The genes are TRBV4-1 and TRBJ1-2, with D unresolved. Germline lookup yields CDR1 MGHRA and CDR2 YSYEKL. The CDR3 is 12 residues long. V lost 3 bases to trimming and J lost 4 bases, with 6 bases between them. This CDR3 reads CASSQNGYGYTF. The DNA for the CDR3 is TGCGCCAGCAGCCAGAACGGCTATGGCTACACCTTC.

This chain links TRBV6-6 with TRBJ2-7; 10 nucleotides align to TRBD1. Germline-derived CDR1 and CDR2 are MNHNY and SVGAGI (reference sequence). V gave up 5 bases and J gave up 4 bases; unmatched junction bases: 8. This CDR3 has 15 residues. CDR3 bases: TGTGCCAGCAGTGCCCCGGGACAGGGGATTTACGAGCAGTACTTC. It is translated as CASSAPGQGIYEQYF.

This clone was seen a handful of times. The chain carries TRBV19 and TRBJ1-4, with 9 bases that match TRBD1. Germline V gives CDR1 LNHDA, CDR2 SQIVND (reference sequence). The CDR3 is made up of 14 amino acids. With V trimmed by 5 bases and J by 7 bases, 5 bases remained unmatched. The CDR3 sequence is CASSSGQGLEKLFF. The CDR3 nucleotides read TGTGCCAGTAGTTCGGGACAGGGACTTGAAAAACTGTTTTTT.

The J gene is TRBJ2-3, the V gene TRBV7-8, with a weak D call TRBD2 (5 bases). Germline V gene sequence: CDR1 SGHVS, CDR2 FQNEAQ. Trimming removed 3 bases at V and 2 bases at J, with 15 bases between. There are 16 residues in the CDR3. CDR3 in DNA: TGTGCCAGCAGCTTCCGGACTGGGCGTTTCACAGATACGCAGTATTTT. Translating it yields CASSFRTGRFTDTQYF.

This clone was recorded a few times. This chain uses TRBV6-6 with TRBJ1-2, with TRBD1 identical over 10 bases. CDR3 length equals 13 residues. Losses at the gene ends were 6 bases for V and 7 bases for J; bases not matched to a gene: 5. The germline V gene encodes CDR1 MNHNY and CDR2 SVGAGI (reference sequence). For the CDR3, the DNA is TGTGCCAGCAGCAAGACAGGGGGCCGTGGCTACACCTTC. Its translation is CASSKTGGRGYTF.

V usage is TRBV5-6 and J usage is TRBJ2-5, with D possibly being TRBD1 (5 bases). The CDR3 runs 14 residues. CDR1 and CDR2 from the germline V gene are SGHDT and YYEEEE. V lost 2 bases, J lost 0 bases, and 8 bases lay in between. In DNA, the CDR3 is TGTGCCAGCAGCTTTGGGGCGGACCAAGAGACCCAGTACTTC. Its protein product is CASSFGADQETQYF.

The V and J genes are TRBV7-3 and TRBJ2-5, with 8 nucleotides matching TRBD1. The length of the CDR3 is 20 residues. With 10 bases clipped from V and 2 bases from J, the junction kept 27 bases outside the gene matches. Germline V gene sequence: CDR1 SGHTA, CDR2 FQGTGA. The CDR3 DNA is TGTGCCACTATGAGACAGGGGCATCTGCGTTCCCTATTGGGGCAAGAGACCCAGTACTTC. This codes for CATMRQGHLRSLLGQETQYF. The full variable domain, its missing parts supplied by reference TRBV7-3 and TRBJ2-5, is GAGVSQTPSNKVTEKGKYVELRCDPISGHTALYWYRQSLGQGPEFLIYFQGTGAADDSGLPNDRFFAVRPEGSVSTLKIQRTERGDSAVYLCATMRQGHLRSLLGQETQYFGPGTRLLVL.

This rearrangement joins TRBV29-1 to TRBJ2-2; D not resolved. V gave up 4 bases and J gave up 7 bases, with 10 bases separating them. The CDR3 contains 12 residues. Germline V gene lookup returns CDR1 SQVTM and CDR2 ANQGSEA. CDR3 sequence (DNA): TGCAGCGTTGGAAAGGCTGGCGGGGAGCTGTTTTTT. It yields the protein CSVGKAGGELFF.

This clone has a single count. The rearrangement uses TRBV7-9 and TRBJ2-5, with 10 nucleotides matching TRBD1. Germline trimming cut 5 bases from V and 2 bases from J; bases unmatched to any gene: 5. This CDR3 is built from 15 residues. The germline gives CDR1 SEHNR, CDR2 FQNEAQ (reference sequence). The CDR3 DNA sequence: TGTGCCAGCAGCGCGGGACAGGGGTGGCAAGAGACCCAGTACTTC. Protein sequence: CASSAGQGWQETQYF.

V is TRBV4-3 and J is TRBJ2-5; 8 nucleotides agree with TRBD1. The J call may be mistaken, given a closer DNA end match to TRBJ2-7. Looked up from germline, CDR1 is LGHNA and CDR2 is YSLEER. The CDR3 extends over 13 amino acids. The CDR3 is CASSPQGAYEQYF. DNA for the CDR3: TGCGCCAGCAGCCCACAGGGGGCCTACGAGCAGTACTTC.

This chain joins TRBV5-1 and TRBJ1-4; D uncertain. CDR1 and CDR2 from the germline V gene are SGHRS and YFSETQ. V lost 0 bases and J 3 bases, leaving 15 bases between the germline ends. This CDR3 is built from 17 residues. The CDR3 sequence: CASSLVVADYSNEKLFF. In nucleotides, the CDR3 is TGCGCCAGCAGCTTGGTAGTGGCGGATTACTCTAATGAAAAACTGTTTTTT.

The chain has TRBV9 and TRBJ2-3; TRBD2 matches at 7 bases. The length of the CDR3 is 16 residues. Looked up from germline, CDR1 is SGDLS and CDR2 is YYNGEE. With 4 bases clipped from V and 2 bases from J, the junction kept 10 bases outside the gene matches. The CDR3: CASSRRGDGNTDTQYF. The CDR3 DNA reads TGTGCCAGCAGCCGCCGGGGGGACGGGAACACAGATACGCAGTATTTT.

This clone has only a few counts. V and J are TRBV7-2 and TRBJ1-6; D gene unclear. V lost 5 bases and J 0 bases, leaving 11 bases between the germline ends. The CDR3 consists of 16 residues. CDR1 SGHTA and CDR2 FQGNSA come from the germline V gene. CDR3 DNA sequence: TGTGCCAGCAGCCTGCGAATGAGCTCCTATAATTCACCCCTCCACTTT. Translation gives CASSLRMSSYNSPLHF.

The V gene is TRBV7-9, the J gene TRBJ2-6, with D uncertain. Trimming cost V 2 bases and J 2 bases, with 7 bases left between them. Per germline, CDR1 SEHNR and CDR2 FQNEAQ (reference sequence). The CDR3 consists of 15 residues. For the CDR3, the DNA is TGTGCCAGCAGCTTACGGAGAACTGGGGCCAACGTCCTGACTTTC. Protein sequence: CASSLRRTGANVLTF.

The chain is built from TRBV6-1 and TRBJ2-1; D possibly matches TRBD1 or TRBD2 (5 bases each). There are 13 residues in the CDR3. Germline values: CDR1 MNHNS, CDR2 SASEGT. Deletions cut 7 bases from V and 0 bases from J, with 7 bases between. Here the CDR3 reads CASKGSSYNEQFF. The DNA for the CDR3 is TGTGCCAGCAAGGGGAGCTCCTACAATGAGCAGTTCTTC.

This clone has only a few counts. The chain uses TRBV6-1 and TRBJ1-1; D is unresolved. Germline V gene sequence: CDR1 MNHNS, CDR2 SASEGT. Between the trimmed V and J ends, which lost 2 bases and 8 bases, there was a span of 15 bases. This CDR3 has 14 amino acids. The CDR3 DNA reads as TGTGCCAGCAGTGAACGCGTTTCGGGCAGGGAAGCTTTCTTT. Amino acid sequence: CASSERVSGREAFF.

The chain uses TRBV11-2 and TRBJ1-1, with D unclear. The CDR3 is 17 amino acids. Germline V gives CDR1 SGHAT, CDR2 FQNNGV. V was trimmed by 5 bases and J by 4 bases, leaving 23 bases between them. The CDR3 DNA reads TGTGCCAGCAGCCCAAGTTCCTTTAAGGGCGCGACCACTGAAGCTTTCTTT. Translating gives CASSPSSFKGATTEAFF.

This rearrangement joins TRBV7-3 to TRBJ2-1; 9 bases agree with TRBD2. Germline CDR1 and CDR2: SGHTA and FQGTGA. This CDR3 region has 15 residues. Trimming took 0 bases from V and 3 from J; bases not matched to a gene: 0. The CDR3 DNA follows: TGTGCCAGCAGCTTAACTAGCGGGGGCTACAATGAGCAGTTCTTC. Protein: CASSLTSGGYNEQFF.

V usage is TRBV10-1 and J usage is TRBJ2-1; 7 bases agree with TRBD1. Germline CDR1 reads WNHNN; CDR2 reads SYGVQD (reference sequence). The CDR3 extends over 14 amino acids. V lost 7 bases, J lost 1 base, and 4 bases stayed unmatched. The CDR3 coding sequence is TGCGCCAGCACCCGGGGACAGTCCTACAATGAGCAGTTCTTC. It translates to CASTRGQSYNEQFF.

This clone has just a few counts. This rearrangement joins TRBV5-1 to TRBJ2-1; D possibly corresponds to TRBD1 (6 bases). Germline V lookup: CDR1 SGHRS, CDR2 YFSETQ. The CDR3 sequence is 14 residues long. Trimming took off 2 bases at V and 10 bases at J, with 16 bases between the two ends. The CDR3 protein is CASSFRTDSEEQFF. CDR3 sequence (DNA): TGCGCCAGCAGCTTTAGGACAGATTCAGAAGAGCAGTTCTTC. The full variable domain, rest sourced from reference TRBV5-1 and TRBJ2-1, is KAGVTQTPRYLIKTRGQQVTLSCSPISGHRSVSWYQQTPGQGLQFLFEYFSETQRNKGNFPGRFSGRQFSNSRSEMNVSTLELGDSALYLCASSFRTDSEEQFFGPGTRLTVL.